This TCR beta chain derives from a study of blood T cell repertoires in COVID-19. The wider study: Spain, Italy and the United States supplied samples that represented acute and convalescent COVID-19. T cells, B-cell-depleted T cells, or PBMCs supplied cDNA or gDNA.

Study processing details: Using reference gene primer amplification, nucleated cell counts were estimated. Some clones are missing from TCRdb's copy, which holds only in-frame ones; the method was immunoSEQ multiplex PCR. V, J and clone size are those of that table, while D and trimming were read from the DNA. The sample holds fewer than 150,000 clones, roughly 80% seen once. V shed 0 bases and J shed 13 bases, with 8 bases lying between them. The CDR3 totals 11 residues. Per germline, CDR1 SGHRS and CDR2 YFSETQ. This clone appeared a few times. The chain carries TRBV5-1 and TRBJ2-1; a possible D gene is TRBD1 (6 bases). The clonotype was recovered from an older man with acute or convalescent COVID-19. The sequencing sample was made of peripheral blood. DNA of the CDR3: TGCGCCAGCAGCTTGGAGGGGGTACAGTTCTTC. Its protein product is CASSLEGVQFF.